What follows are 29 T cell receptor beta chains derived from one specimen sequenced in a study of Ad26.COV2.S vaccination and SARS-CoV-2 variants. Sequencing used immunoSEQ multiplex PCR; TCRdb keeps in-frame clones, though not all of them. Among 180,000 or so clones listed, roughly 85% were seen once. The sample in question was peripheral blood, obtained after recovery from COVID-19. The origin of the receptors is a human donor who had recovered from COVID-19.

The chain carries TRBV21-1 and TRBJ2-2; the table calls TRBD1, which could not be checked here. TRBV21-1 is deemed a pseudogene. This CDR3 has 14 residues. The DNA for the CDR3 is TGTGCCAGCAGCGGCCGGACACAAACCGGGGAGCTGTTTTTT. The encoded protein is CASSGRTQTGELFF.

This chain's CDR3 is CAIGGSYEQYF. The CDR3 nucleotides are TGTGCCATCGGGGGCTCCTACGAGCAGTACTTC. The chain recombines TRBV25-1 with TRBJ2-7, with D perhaps TRBD2 (6 bases). Trimming stripped 10 bases from V and 0 bases from J, with 7 bases between. Germline CDR1 MGHDK, CDR2 SYGVNS. CDR3 size: 11 residues.

The rearrangement links TRBV12-3 or TRBV12-4 to TRBJ2-5; perhaps D is TRBD1 or TRBD2 (6 bases each). Trimming removed 5 bases at V and 7 bases at J, with 11 bases between. CDR3 size: 12 residues. DNA of the CDR3: TGTGCCAGCAGTCTCGGGGGCACGACCCAGTACTTC. As protein: CASSLGGTTQYF.

V is TRBV7-9 and J is TRBJ1-1, with D perhaps matching TRBD1 (6 bases). The CDR3 contains 13 residues. V dropped 11 bases and J dropped 1 base, with 14 bases sitting between them. Germline CDR1 reads SEHNR; CDR2 reads FQNEAQ (reference sequence). The CDR3 region has the DNA TGTGCCGGGACAAAAGGGCAGAACACTGAAGCTTTCTTT. Its translation is CAGTKGQNTEAFF.

This clone was recorded a few times. The gene calls are TRBV7-2 and TRBJ1-2; TRBD1 might be the D (6 bases). V was pared by 0 bases and J by 0 bases, with 11 bases between. The CDR3 runs to 16 residues. Germline V gene sequence: CDR1 SGHTA, CDR2 FQGNSA. CDR3 residues: CASSLAWEGANYGYTF. The CDR3 nucleotides read TGTGCCAGCAGCTTAGCTTGGGAGGGGGCTAACTATGGCTACACCTTC.

The chain carries TRBV11-2 and TRBJ2-1, with 10 bases aligning to TRBD2. V lost 1 base, J lost 8 bases, and 8 bases stayed unmatched. Per germline, CDR1 SGHAT and CDR2 FQNNGV. This CDR3 is 16 amino acids long. In DNA, the CDR3 is TGTGCCAGCAGCTTAGGCGCTAGCGGGAGAGTTGATGAGCAGTTCTTC. Protein sequence: CASSLGASGRVDEQFF.

This clone showed up just a few times. The chain employs TRBV7-2 and TRBJ1-5, with TRBD1 as a possible D gene (5 bases). CDR1 SGHTA and CDR2 FQGNSA come from the germline V gene. The CDR3 is 13 amino acids. V shed 1 base and J shed 9 bases, with 10 bases lying between them. CDR3 sequence reads: CASSLEGPWPQHF. The CDR3 region has the DNA TGTGCCAGCAGCTTAGAGGGGCCTTGGCCCCAGCATTTT.

The CDR3 sequence is CASSAQMTGTGIGGYTF. CDR3 coding DNA: TGTGCCAGCAGCGCTCAAATGACCGGGACAGGGATTGGCGGCTACACCTTC. The gene calls are TRBV7-2 and TRBJ1-2; 9 nucleotides agree with TRBD1. V lost 5 bases, J lost 8 bases, and 18 bases stayed unmatched. Germline CDR1 SGHTA, CDR2 FQGNSA. The CDR3 has 17 amino acids.

This clone was found once. The chain recombines TRBV12-3 or TRBV12-4 with TRBJ2-3; possibly TRBD1 for D (6 bases). Trimming cost V 6 bases and J 3 bases, with 10 bases left between them. The CDR3 totals 13 residues. CDR3 in DNA: TGTGCCAGCAGCCCCGGACAGACAGATACGCAGTATTTT. It yields the protein CASSPGQTDTQYF.

The chain has TRBV27 and TRBJ1-1; tentatively, D is TRBD1 (5 bases). Trimming shortened V by 5 bases and J by 4 bases, and 11 bases separated the two germline ends. The V gene's germline CDR1 is MNHEY and CDR2 SMNVEV (reference sequence). The CDR3 covers 13 residues. This chain's CDR3 is CASSEGVGTEAFF. CDR3 DNA sequence: TGTGCCAGCAGTGAAGGGGTGGGCACTGAAGCTTTCTTT.

The chain recombines TRBV18 with TRBJ1-1; D unclear. V dropped 3 bases and J dropped 4 bases, with 9 bases sitting between them. CDR1 and CDR2 from the germline V gene are KGHSH and LQKENI. The CDR3 runs 13 residues. The CDR3 region has the DNA TGTGCCAGCTCACCCGGGGTGGGCACTGAAGCTTTCTTT. Encoded protein: CASSPGVGTEAFF.

This clone occurred once. V gene TRBV20-1 combines with J gene TRBJ2-5; no clear D gene. V shed 4 bases and J shed 5 bases, with 8 bases lying between them. Germline loops: CDR1 DFQATT, CDR2 SNEGSKA (reference sequence). The CDR3 is made up of 11 amino acids. CDR3 residues: CSAKVRETQYF. CDR3 DNA: TGCAGTGCTAAAGTGAGGGAGACCCAGTACTTC.

The chain links TRBV7-9 to TRBJ2-1, with TRBD2 as a possible D gene (5 bases). The CDR3 is 14 amino acids. Germline CDR1 and CDR2: SEHNR and FQNEAQ (reference sequence). Trimming removed 1 base from V and 10 bases from J, with 14 bases in between. CDR3 DNA sequence: TGTGCCAGCAGCTTAGAAGTGGGCGGCGGGGAGCAGTTCTTC. It yields the protein CASSLEVGGGEQFF.

The chain has TRBV5-1 and TRBJ1-4; D is ambiguous. Germline V gives CDR1 SGHRS, CDR2 YFSETQ. V was pared by 4 bases and J by 1 base, with 11 bases between. The CDR3 loop spans 15 amino acids. The CDR3 is CASSPEWGTNEKLFF. In nucleotides, the CDR3 is TGCGCCAGCAGCCCCGAGTGGGGAACTAATGAAAAACTGTTTTTT.

This clone was seen more than once but under ten times. The chain links TRBV2 to TRBJ1-4; no clear D gene. Trimming removed 4 bases at V and 6 bases at J, with 15 bases between. This CDR3 comprises 15 residues. The germline V gene has CDR1 SNHLY and CDR2 FYNNEI. The chain's CDR3 is CASSGPAQGHEKLFF. In DNA form, the CDR3 reads TGTGCCAGCAGTGGTCCGGCTCAAGGACATGAAAAACTGTTTTTT. Together with reference TRBV2 and TRBJ1-4, the CDR3 gives the full variable domain: EPEVTQTPSHQVTQMGQEVILRCVPISNHLYFYWYRQILGQKVEFLVSFYNNEISEKSEIFDDQFSVERPDGSNFTLKIRSTKLEDSAMYFCASSGPAQGHEKLFFGSGTQLSVL.

In its sample, this clone was seen once. The rearrangement joins TRBV4-1 to TRBJ2-3; D ambiguous. This CDR3 spans 13 amino acids. The V end lost 11 bases, the J end lost 2 bases, and 14 bases lay between the germline ends. The V gene's germline CDR1 is MGHRA and CDR2 YSYEKL. The CDR3 here is CAAQASTTDTQYF. The CDR3 DNA is TGCGCCGCCCAGGCCTCCACCACAGATACGCAGTATTTT.

V and J are TRBV19 and TRBJ2-6; a possible D gene is TRBD1 (6 bases). The CDR3 loop spans 17 amino acids. Germline loops: CDR1 LNHDA, CDR2 SQIVND (reference sequence). Trimming cost V 5 bases and J 1 base, with 15 bases left between them. The CDR3 bases are TGTGCCAGTAGTCTGACAGGTTATTTTTCTGGGGCCAACGTCCTGACTTTC. This translates into CASSLTGYFSGANVLTF.

The V call is TRBV4-1, the J call TRBJ2-5; 10 bases agree with TRBD2. There are 18 residues in the CDR3. Germline trimming cut 4 bases from V and 0 bases from J; bases unmatched to any gene: 11. The germline V gene has CDR1 MGHRA and CDR2 YSYEKL. CDR3: CASSREGSGGPNQETQYF. The CDR3, as DNA: TGCGCCAGCAGCCGCGAGGGTAGCGGGGGGCCTAACCAAGAGACCCAGTACTTC.

This chain joins TRBV7-8 and TRBJ1-6, with D perhaps matching TRBD1 (6 bases). Trimming shortened V by 1 base and J by 14 bases, and 18 bases separated the two germline ends. Germline-derived CDR1 and CDR2 are SGHVS and FQNEAQ. The length of the CDR3 is 15 residues. The CDR3 sequence: CASSLDPTGRVALHF. CDR3 DNA sequence: TGTGCCAGCAGCTTAGATCCCACAGGGAGGGTAGCCCTCCACTTT.

The chain links TRBV9 to TRBJ1-1; D unresolved. CDR1 is SGDLS and CDR2 is YYNGEE in the germline V gene. Trimming left V 3 bases short and J 5 bases short, with 14 bases between. The CDR3 is 14 amino acids. This chain's CDR3 is CASSEDGSGTEAFF. The CDR3 DNA reads TGTGCCAGCAGCGAAGATGGGTCCGGGACTGAAGCTTTCTTT.

This clone was detected once. This rearrangement joins TRBV30 to TRBJ1-2; TRBD1 matches 8 bases. This CDR3 is 13 amino acids long. Trimming cost V 2 bases and J 8 bases; bases outside gene matches: 7. CDR1 and CDR2 (germline): GTSNPN, SVGIG (reference sequence). The CDR3 nucleotides read TGTGCCTGGAGTAGGGACAGGCCTAGGGGCTACACCTTC. Encoded protein: CAWSRDRPRGYTF.

V gene TRBV12-3 or TRBV12-4 combines with J gene TRBJ1-2; 7 bases map to TRBD1. The CDR3 is 13 amino acids. Trimming removed 3 bases from V and 8 bases from J; junction bases left unmatched: 6. This CDR3 is CASSFYRGNGYTF. The CDR3 DNA sequence: TGTGCCAGCAGTTTTTACAGGGGAAACGGCTACACCTTC.

The CDR3 DNA is TGTGCCAGCAGCCAAAGCGGGGCCGCCCTTCGTGAGCAGTTCTTC. Translated, it gives CASSQSGAALREQFF. The chain couples TRBV7-3 to TRBJ2-1; 7 bases agree with TRBD2. V lost 5 bases and J lost 9; bases outside the gene matches: 13. The V gene's germline CDR1 is SGHTA and CDR2 FQGTGA. This CDR3 spans 15 amino acids.

V usage is TRBV6-2 or TRBV6-3 and J usage is TRBJ2-5; 10 bases align to TRBD2. V gave up 2 bases and J gave up 2 bases; unmatched junction bases: 5. CDR1 and CDR2 (germline): MNHEY, SVGEGT. The length of the CDR3 is 16 residues. Here the CDR3 reads CASSYASSGGQETQYF. CDR3 in DNA: TGTGCCAGCAGTTACGCGTCTAGCGGGGGACAAGAGACCCAGTACTTC.

The chain links TRBV12-3 or TRBV12-4 to TRBJ2-7, with TRBD1 matching 7 bases. The length of the CDR3 is 13 residues. V dropped 4 bases and J dropped 3; count of bases not matched to a gene: 3. The CDR3 here is CASSWDSYYEQYF. The CDR3 DNA sequence: TGTGCCAGCAGTTGGGACAGCTACTACGAGCAGTACTTC.

The rearrangement joins TRBV7-2 to TRBJ2-1; D is perhaps TRBD2 (5 bases). The CDR3 covers 13 residues. CDR1 SGHTA and CDR2 FQGNSA come from the germline V gene. V lost 3 bases and J 5 bases, leaving 8 bases between the germline ends. CDR3 bases: TGTGCCAGCAGCTTCGGACTTAACAATGAGCAGTTCTTC. Its protein product is CASSFGLNNEQFF.

The rearrangement links TRBV5-1 to TRBJ2-2; D possibly corresponds to TRBD2 (5 bases). This CDR3 is built from 15 residues. Germline V gene data show CDR1 as SGHRS and CDR2 as YFSETQ. Between the trimmed V and J ends, which lost 1 base and 2 bases, there was a span of 9 bases. CDR3 coding DNA: TGCGCCAGCAGCTTGTCGGGAAGAAACACCGGGGAGCTGTTTTTT. Translation gives CASSLSGRNTGELFF.

The rearrangement joins TRBV3-1 (or the pseudogene TRBV3-2) to TRBJ2-4; D possibly uses TRBD1 or TRBD2 (5 bases each). V was shortened by 4 bases and J by 6 bases, with 16 bases between the two germline ends. Looked up from germline, CDR1 is LGHDT and CDR2 is YNNKEL (reference sequence). This CDR3 contains 15 residues. CDR3 nucleotide sequence: TGTGCCAGCAGCCCCGACGGGACCGCACCAAACATTCAGTACTTC. This gives the protein CASSPDGTAPNIQYF.

This rearrangement joins TRBV19 to TRBJ2-1, with 7 bases identical to TRBD1. The CDR3 loop spans 15 amino acids. Germline V lookup: CDR1 LNHDA, CDR2 SQIVND (reference sequence). J was trimmed by 6 bases and V by 6 bases; bases with no gene match: 11. The CDR3 region has the DNA TGTGCCAGTAGCCCCCGGGACAGAATTGTCAATGAGCAGTTCTTC. Amino acid sequence: CASSPRDRIVNEQFF. The variable domain in full, completed from reference TRBV19 and TRBJ2-1, reads DGGITQSPKYLFRKEGQNVTLSCEQNLNHDAMYWYRQDPGQGLRLIYYSQIVNDFQKGDIAEGYSVSREKKESFPLTVTSAQKNPTAFYLCASSPRDRIVNEQFFGPGTRLTVL.